This TCR beta chain comes out of a study of OX40 agonist ivuxolimab in advanced cancers. The ends were cut back, 3 bases at V and 0 bases at J, with 13 bases in the middle. The CDR3 runs 16 residues. CDR1 is SGHRS, CDR2 YFSETQ, per germline. The table came from immunoSEQ multiplex PCR; TCRdb's copy has only in-frame clones and leaves some out. The sample has tens of thousands of clones, about 88% seen once. The chain recombines TRBV5-1 with TRBJ1-3; D gene ambiguous. The sequencing used CD4+ or CD8+ T cells sorted from blood, collected in a trial of the OX40 agonist ivuxolimab. This TCR came from an adult with an advanced solid tumor such as melanoma, head and neck, liver or kidney cancer. CDR3 protein: CASSYQATGSGNTIYF. For the CDR3, the DNA is TGCGCCAGCAGCTATCAGGCGACGGGCTCTGGAAACACCATATATTTT.